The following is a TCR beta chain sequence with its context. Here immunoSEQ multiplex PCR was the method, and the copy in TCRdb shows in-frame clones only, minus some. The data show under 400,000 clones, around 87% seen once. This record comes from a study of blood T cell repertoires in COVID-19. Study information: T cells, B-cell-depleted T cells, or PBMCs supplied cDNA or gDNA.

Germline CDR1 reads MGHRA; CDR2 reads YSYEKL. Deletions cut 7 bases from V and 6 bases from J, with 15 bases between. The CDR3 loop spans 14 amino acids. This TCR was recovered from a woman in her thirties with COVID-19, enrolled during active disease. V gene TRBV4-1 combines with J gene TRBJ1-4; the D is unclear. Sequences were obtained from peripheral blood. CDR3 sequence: CASTPAGVDEKLFF. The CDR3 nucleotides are TGCGCCAGCACCCCCGCGGGCGTGGATGAAAAACTGTTTTTT.